This T cell receptor (beta chain) was identified during a study of T cells in Graves' hyperthyroidism and ophthalmopathy. Study information: Peripheral blood sampling occurred at initial diagnosis, before any treatment.

RNA transcripts gave rise to amplified TCR beta CDR3 regions. The HTBI set primed first-round TCR CDR3 RT-PCR. Each CDR3 protein is one row after TCRdb ran MiXCR on the multiplex PCR reads. The sample includes 550,000 to 850,000 distinct CDR3 sequences, approximately 19% of them seen just once. The V end lost 5 bases, the J end lost 4 bases, and 29 bases lay between the germline ends. CDR3 length: 19 residues. The germline gives CDR1 SGHTA, CDR2 FQGNSA. The sequence came from a woman aged 45-59 years with Graves' hyperthyroidism that later progressed to Graves' ophthalmopathy. The chain is built from TRBV7-2 and TRBJ1-1; tentatively, D is TRBD1 (5 bases). The sequenced sample was blood. The CDR3: CASSPPPGGGREVVTEAFF. Here the CDR3 DNA reads TGTGCCAGCAGCCCACCCCCCGGGGGGGGTAGAGAGGTGGTCACTGAAGCTTTCTTT.